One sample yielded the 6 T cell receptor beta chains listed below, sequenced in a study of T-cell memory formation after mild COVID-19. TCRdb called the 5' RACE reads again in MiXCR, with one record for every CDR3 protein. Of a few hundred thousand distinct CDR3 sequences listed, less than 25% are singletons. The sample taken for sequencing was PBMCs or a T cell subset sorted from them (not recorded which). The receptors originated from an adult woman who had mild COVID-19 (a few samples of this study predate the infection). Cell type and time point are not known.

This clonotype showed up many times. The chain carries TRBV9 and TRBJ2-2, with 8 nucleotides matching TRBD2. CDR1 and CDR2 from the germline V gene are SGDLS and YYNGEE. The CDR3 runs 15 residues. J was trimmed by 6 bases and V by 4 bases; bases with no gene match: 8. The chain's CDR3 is CASSPGTSSSGELFF. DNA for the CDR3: TGTGCCAGCAGCCCAGGGACTAGTAGCTCCGGGGAGCTGTTTTTT.

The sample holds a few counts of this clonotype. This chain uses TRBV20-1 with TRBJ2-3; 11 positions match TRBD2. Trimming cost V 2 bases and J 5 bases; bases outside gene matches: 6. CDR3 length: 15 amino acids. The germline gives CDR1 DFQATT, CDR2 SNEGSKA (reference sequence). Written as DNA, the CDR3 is TGCAGTGCTAGACCCCCGGGACTAGCGGTAGATACGCAGTATTTT. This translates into CSARPPGLAVDTQYF.

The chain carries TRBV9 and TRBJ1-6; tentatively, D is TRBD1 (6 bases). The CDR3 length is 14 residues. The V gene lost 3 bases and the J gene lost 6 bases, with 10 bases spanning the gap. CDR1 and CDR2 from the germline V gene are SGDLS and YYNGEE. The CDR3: CASSEGDANSPLHF. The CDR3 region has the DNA TGTGCCAGCAGCGAGGGGGATGCTAATTCACCCCTCCACTTT. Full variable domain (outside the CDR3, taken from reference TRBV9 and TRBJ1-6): DSGVTQTPKHLITATGQRVTLRCSPRSGDLSVYWYQQSLDQGLQFLIQYYNGEERAKGNILERFSAQQFPDLHSELNLSSLELGDSALYFCASSEGDANSPLHFGNGTRLTVT.

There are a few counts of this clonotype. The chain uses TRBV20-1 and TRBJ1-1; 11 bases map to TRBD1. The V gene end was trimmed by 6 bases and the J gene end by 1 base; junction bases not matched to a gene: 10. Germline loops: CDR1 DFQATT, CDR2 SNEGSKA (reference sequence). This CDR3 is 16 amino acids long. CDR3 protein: CSAQDRGLSWNTEAFF. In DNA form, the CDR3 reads TGCAGTGCCCAGGACAGGGGGCTAAGTTGGAACACTGAAGCTTTCTTT.

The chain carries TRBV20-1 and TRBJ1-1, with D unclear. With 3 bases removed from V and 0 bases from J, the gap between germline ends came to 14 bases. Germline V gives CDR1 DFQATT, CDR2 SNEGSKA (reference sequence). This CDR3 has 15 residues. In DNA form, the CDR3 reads TGCAGTGCTAGCGTGGACGGACTGATGAACACTGAAGCTTTCTTT. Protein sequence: CSASVDGLMNTEAFF.

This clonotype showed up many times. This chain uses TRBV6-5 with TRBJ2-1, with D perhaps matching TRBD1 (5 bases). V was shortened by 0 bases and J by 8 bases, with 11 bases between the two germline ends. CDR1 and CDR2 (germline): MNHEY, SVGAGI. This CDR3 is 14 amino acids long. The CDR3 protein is CASSYSTVADEQFF. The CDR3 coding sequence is TGTGCCAGCAGTTACTCGACAGTTGCGGATGAGCAGTTCTTC.